The 23 T cell receptor beta chains presented below share a single source sample, sequenced in a study of OX40 agonist ivuxolimab in advanced cancers. Measured with immunoSEQ multiplex PCR; TCRdb has only the in-frame clones, and not every one. The data contain about 54,000 clones, 80% of them singletons. This specimen consisted of CD4+ or CD8+ T cells sorted from blood, obtained in a trial of the OX40 agonist ivuxolimab. Receptor source: an adult with an advanced solid tumor such as melanoma, head and neck, liver or kidney cancer.

The chain has TRBV19 and TRBJ1-1; no firm D call. V lost 1 base to trimming and J lost 0 bases, with 9 bases between them. The CDR3 sequence is 15 residues long. Germline CDR1 is LNHDA and CDR2 is SQIVND (reference sequence). CDR3 DNA: TGTGCCAGTAGTATAGGCCTCGGGATGAACACTGAAGCTTTCTTT. Translating gives CASSIGLGMNTEAFF.

The chain recombines TRBV6-6 with TRBJ2-1, with D perhaps being TRBD1 or TRBD2 (6 bases each). Germline V CDR1 and CDR2: MNHNY, SVGAGI (reference sequence). The length of the CDR3 is 15 residues. V was trimmed by 4 bases and J by 0 bases, leaving 10 bases between them. CDR3 bases: TGTGCCAGCAGTTCTTGGGGGGCCTCCTACAATGAGCAGTTCTTC. Translation: CASSSWGASYNEQFF.

This chain connects TRBV5-1 to TRBJ1-3; 7 positions match TRBD1. V lost 4 bases to trimming and J lost 2 bases; unmatched junction nucleotides: 6. The CDR3 loop spans 15 amino acids. Germline V gene sequence: CDR1 SGHRS, CDR2 YFSETQ. The CDR3 DNA follows: TGCGCCAGCAGCGGACAGGCTGAACCTGGAAACACCATATATTTT. Amino acids: CASSGQAEPGNTIYF.

The chain uses TRBV18 and TRBJ1-1; 8 nucleotides agree with TRBD1. This CDR3 region has 19 residues. V dropped 3 bases and J dropped 1; count of bases not matched to a gene: 16. Germline V gene data show CDR1 as KGHSH and CDR2 as LQKENI. CDR3 residues: CASSPSTGVGAFRNTEAFF. The DNA of the CDR3 is TGTGCCAGCTCACCCTCGACAGGGGTGGGTGCTTTCCGGAACACTGAAGCTTTCTTT.

The sample holds a few counts of this clone. The V gene is TRBV7-2, the J gene TRBJ1-2; 7 nucleotides line up with TRBD1. Germline assignment: CDR1 SGHTA and CDR2 FQGNSA. J gave up 2 bases and V 6 bases, and 6 bases lay outside the gene matches. This CDR3 region has 14 residues. The CDR3: CASSRQGGNYGYTF. CDR3 nucleotides: TGTGCCAGCAGTCGACAGGGCGGGAACTATGGCTACACCTTC.

Of note for this clone: The germline gene is not matched at one end of the junction; a read error may be the cause. This chain links TRBV19 with TRBJ2-5; TRBD2 matches 8 bases. The CDR3 consists of 15 residues. Germline CDR1 reads LNHDA; CDR2 reads SQIVND (reference sequence). The CDR3 protein is CASSIAREGEEAQYF. The CDR3 DNA follows: TGTGCCAGTAGTATTGCCCGGGAGGGTGAAGAGGCCCAGTACTTC. The variable domain in full, with the rest retrieved from reference TRBV19 and TRBJ2-5, is DGGITQSPKYLFRKEGQNVTLSCEQNLNHDAMYWYRQDPGQGLRLIYYSQIVNDFQKGDIAEGYSVSREKKESFPLTVTSAQKNPTAFYLCASSIAREGEEAQYFGPGTRLLVL.

V and J are TRBV5-1 and TRBJ2-3; 11 nucleotides align to TRBD2. Germline CDR1 is SGHRS and CDR2 is YFSETQ. V shed 2 bases and J 4 bases; nucleotides not matched to a gene: 3. CDR3 length equals 15 residues. The CDR3 region is CASSFSGRAADTQYF. The CDR3 nucleotides read TGCGCCAGCAGCTTTAGCGGGAGGGCGGCAGATACGCAGTATTTT.

This clone has just one count. The V and J genes are TRBV6-6 and TRBJ2-3; D possibly corresponds to TRBD2 (6 bases). The ends were cut back, 2 bases at V and 1 base at J, with 10 bases in the middle. CDR1 is MNHNY, CDR2 SVGAGI, per germline (reference sequence). This CDR3 region has 15 residues. CDR3 in DNA: TGTGCCAGCAGTTACGGAGGGGCCCGCACAGATACGCAGTATTTT. It is translated as CASSYGGARTDTQYF.

This clone turned up a few times. The J gene is TRBJ2-6, the V gene TRBV5-6; 7 bases line up with TRBD1. After removal of 5 bases from V and 2 bases from J, the junction contained 4 bases not matched to a gene. This CDR3 has 15 amino acids. From germline, CDR1 is SGHDT and CDR2 YYEEEE. The CDR3 sequence: CASRQTGAGANVLTF. Here the CDR3 DNA reads TGTGCCAGCAGACAAACAGGGGCTGGGGCCAACGTCCTGACTTTC. The entire variable domain, with the rest obtained from reference TRBV5-6 and TRBJ2-6, is as follows: DAGVTQSPTHLIKTRGQQVTLRCSPKSGHDTVSWYQQALGQGPQFIFQYYEEEERQRGNFPDRFSGHQFPNYSSELNVNALLLGDSALYLCASRQTGAGANVLTFGAGSRLTVL.

The chain carries TRBV4-1 and TRBJ2-5, with 10 bases fitting TRBD2. The germline CDR1 and CDR2 sequences are MGHRA and YSYEKL. V trimming: 0 bases; J trimming: 0 bases; junction bases outside the gene matches: 7. CDR3 length equals 18 residues. The CDR3 here is CASSQDWGLATYQETQYF. The CDR3 nucleotides read TGCGCCAGCAGCCAAGATTGGGGACTAGCGACGTACCAAGAGACCCAGTACTTC.

This chain joins TRBV14 and TRBJ1-1; 9 nucleotides line up with TRBD1. Trimming cost V 0 bases and J 9 bases; bases outside gene matches: 5. The CDR3 contains 14 residues. The germline gives CDR1 SGHDN, CDR2 FVKESK. CDR3 sequence: CASSQDIGQGQAFF. CDR3 coding DNA: TGTGCCAGCAGCCAAGATATAGGACAGGGGCAAGCTTTCTTT.

CDR3 loop: CASSKVGGKRGEWDGSDEQYF. Written as DNA, the CDR3 is TGTGCCAGCAGCAAAGTAGGCGGCAAAAGGGGGGAATGGGATGGTTCCGACGAGCAGTACTTC. The chain joins TRBV21-1 to TRBJ2-7. TRBV21-1 is assigned pseudogene status. This CDR3 region has 21 residues.

The chain couples TRBV7-2 to TRBJ2-7; perhaps TRBD1 as D (5 bases). The germline V and J ends were trimmed by 5 bases and 2 bases, with 7 bases remaining between them. Germline V gene sequence: CDR1 SGHTA, CDR2 FQGNSA. This CDR3 region has 12 residues. The CDR3: CASSRRAYEQYF. CDR3 in DNA: TGTGCCAGCAGCCGCAGGGCCTACGAGCAGTACTTC.

The chain couples TRBV12-1 to TRBJ2-1; the table's D call, TRBD2, has no DNA check behind it. TRBV12-1 is flagged as a pseudogene. This CDR3 contains 21 residues. CDR3 coding DNA: TGTGCCAGCAGCTTTGGGCCCCCTTGGGAACAGGGACTAGCGGACAACAATGAGCAGTTCTTC. Translated: CASSFGPPWEQGLADNNEQFF.

This sequence joins TRBV29-1 and TRBJ1-2, with D possibly TRBD1 on 6 matching bases. Trimming shortened V by 6 bases and J by 0 bases, and 14 bases separated the two germline ends. There are 14 residues in the CDR3. CDR1 is SQVTM and CDR2 is ANQGSEA in the germline V gene. CDR3 residues: CSVERGGANYGYTF. CDR3 nucleotides: TGCAGCGTCGAAAGGGGGGGCGCTAACTATGGCTACACCTTC. The variable domain in full, with the rest retrieved from reference TRBV29-1 and TRBJ1-2, is SAVISQKPSRDICQRGTSLTIQCQVDSQVTMMFWYRQQPGQSLTLIATANQGSEATYESGFVIDKFPISRPNLTFSTLTVSNMSPEDSSIYLCSVERGGANYGYTFGSGTRLTVV.

The rearrangement uses TRBV6-1 and TRBJ2-5, with 8 bases fitting TRBD2. The J call could be wrong; TRBJ2-7 is a better fit for the DNA end. Germline loops: CDR1 MNHNS, CDR2 SASEGT. This CDR3 contains 15 residues. The CDR3 sequence is CASTGGRAYFYEQYF. CDR3 sequence (DNA): TGTGCCAGCACGGGGGGGAGGGCCTACTTTTACGAGCAGTACTTC.

This clone showed up just once. The V and J genes are TRBV2 and TRBJ1-2, with TRBD1 matching over 8 bases. Germline CDR1 and CDR2: SNHLY and FYNNEI. Unmatched junction bases numbered 6, after V lost 6 bases and J lost 3 bases. The CDR3 runs 14 residues. The CDR3 loop is CASSSQGAYYGYTF. For the CDR3, the DNA is TGTGCCAGCAGCTCCCAGGGGGCCTACTATGGCTACACCTTC.

The rearrangement uses TRBV11-2 and TRBJ2-1, with a tentative D call TRBD2 (5 bases). Germline-derived CDR1 and CDR2 are SGHAT and FQNNGV. This CDR3 is 14 amino acids long. V was trimmed by 3 bases and J by 6 bases, leaving 12 bases between them. CDR3 DNA: TGTGCCAGCAGCTTGACGGCACGGGGCAATGAGCAGTTCTTC. Residues: CASSLTARGNEQFF.

The rearrangement links TRBV11-2 to TRBJ1-4; 9 bases are a match to TRBD1. This CDR3 comprises 16 residues. Germline CDR1 SGHAT, CDR2 FQNNGV. J gave up 5 bases and V 1 base, and 5 bases lay outside the gene matches. The CDR3: CASSLGGTGSNEKLFF. CDR3 nucleotides: TGTGCCAGCAGCTTAGGGGGGACAGGGTCAAATGAAAAACTGTTTTTT.

The V and J genes are TRBV7-9 and TRBJ2-7, with 7 bases fitting TRBD1. The CDR3 is 14 amino acids. V gave up 5 bases and J gave up 7 bases; unmatched junction bases: 11. Per germline, CDR1 SEHNR and CDR2 FQNEAQ (reference sequence). DNA of the CDR3: TGTGCCAGCAGCCACTCGGACAGGTTGGGTGAGCAGTACTTC. Translating gives CASSHSDRLGEQYF.

The rearrangement joins TRBV6-5 to TRBJ2-1; D perhaps matches TRBD1 (7 bases). The V end lost 6 bases, the J end lost 5 bases, and 14 bases lay between the germline ends. In germline, CDR1 is MNHEY, CDR2 SVGAGI. This CDR3 has 14 amino acids. CDR3 sequence: CASRYTRGDNEQFF. As DNA, the CDR3 is TGTGCCAGCAGGTACACCAGGGGGGACAATGAGCAGTTCTTC.

The chain couples TRBV11-2 to TRBJ2-1; the D is unclear. V lost 0 bases and J lost 6, with 9 bases in between. This CDR3 is built from 14 residues. CDR1 is SGHAT and CDR2 is FQNNGV in the germline V gene. The CDR3 nucleotides are TGTGCCAGCAGCTTAGAGCAGCCCCCCAATGAGCAGTTCTTC. Its translation is CASSLEQPPNEQFF.

This clone was picked up one time. The genes are TRBV10-1 and TRBJ2-4, with TRBD2 as a possible D gene (6 bases). This CDR3 spans 17 amino acids. Germline CDR1 reads WNHNN; CDR2 reads SYGVQD (reference sequence). Trimming took 0 bases from V and 1 from J, leaving 13 bases between them. The CDR3: CASSESGFREAKNIQYF. The CDR3 DNA follows: TGCGCCAGCAGTGAGTCGGGATTCCGGGAGGCCAAAAACATTCAGTACTTC.